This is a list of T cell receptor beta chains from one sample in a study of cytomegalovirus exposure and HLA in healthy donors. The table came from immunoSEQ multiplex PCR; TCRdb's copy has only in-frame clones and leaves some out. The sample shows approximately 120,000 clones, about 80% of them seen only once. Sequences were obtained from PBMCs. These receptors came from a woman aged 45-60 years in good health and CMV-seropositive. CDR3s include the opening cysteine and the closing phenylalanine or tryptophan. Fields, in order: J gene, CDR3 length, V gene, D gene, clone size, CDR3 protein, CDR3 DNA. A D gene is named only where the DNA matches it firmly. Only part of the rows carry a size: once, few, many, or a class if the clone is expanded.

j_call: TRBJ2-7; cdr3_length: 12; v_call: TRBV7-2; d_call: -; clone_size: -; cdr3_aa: CASSAGGAEQYF; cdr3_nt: TGTGCCAGCAGCGCGGGCGGGGCCGAGCAGTACTTC
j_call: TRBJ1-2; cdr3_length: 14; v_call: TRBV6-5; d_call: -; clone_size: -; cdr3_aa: CASSYGGRGGGYTF; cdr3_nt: TGTGCCAGCAGTTACGGTGGAAGGGGTGGTGGCTACACCTTC
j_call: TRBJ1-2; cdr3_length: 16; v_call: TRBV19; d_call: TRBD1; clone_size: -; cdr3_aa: CASSPWDRGQDYGYTF; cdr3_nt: TGTGCCAGTAGTCCCTGGGACAGGGGACAAGACTATGGCTACACCTTC
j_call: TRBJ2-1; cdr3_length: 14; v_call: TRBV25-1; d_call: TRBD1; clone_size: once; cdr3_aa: CASSGAGQGNEQFF; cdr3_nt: TGTGCCAGCAGTGGGGCGGGACAGGGGAATGAGCAGTTCTTC
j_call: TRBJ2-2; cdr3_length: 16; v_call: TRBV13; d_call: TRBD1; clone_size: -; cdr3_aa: CASSYGQGSLPGELFF; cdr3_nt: TGTGCCAGCAGCTACGGACAGGGTTCTCTCCCCGGGGAGCTGTTTTTT
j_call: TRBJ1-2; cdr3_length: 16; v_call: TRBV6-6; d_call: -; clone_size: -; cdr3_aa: CASSSLRQEGPYGYTF; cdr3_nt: TGTGCCAGCAGTTCCCTCCGACAGGAAGGCCCCTATGGCTACACCTTC
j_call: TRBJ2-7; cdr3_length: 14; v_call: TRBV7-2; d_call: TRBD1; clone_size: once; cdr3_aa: CASSIPGQGYEQYF; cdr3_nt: TGTGCCAGCAGCATACCGGGACAGGGCTACGAGCAGTACTTC
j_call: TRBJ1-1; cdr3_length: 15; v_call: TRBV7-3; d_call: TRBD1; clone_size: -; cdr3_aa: CASSQLGQGLTEAFF; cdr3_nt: TGTGCCAGCAGCCAGCTGGGACAGGGGCTCACTGAAGCTTTCTTT
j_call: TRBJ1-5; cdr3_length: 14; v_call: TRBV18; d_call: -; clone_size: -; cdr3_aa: CASSPGFGNQPQHF; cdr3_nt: TGTGCCAGCTCACCGGGCTTCGGCAATCAGCCCCAGCATTTT
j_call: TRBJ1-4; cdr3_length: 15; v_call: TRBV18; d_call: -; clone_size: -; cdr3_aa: CASSPGGGLGEKLFF; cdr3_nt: TGTGCCAGCTCACCCGGGGGAGGTTTAGGCGAAAAACTGTTTTTT
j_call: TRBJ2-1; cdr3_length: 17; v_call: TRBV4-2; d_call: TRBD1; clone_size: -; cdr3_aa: CASSQGTGPFSYNEQFF; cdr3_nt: TGTGCCAGCAGCCAAGGGACAGGGCCGTTCTCCTACAATGAGCAGTTCTTC
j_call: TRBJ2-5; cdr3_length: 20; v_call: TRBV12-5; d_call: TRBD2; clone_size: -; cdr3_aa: CASGPPGTREATLGQETQYF; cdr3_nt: TGTGCTAGTGGCCCGCCCGGGACTAGAGAGGCCACACTGGGCCAAGAGACCCAGTACTTC
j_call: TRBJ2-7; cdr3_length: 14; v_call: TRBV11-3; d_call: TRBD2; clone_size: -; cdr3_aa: CASSSTSGRGCEYF; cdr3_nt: TGTGCCAGCAGTTCGACTAGCGGGAGGGGTTGTGAGTACTTC
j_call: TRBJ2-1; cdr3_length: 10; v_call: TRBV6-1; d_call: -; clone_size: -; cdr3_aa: CASGANEQFF; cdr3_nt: TGTGCCAGCGGGGCTAATGAGCAGTTCTTC
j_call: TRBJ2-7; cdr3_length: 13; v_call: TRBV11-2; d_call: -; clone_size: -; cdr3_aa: CASSLTDSYEQYF; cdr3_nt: TGTGCCAGCAGCCTAACAGACTCCTACGAGCAGTACTTC
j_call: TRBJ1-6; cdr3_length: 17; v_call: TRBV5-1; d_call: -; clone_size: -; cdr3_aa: CASSLEATAGNNSPLHF; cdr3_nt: TGCGCCAGCAGCTTGGAGGCTACGGCAGGGAATAATTCACCCCTCCACTTT
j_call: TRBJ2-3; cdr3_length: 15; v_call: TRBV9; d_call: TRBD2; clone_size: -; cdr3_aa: CASSVGGSGSDTQYF; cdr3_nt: TGTGCCAGCAGCGTAGGGGGTAGCGGGTCGGATACGCAGTATTTT
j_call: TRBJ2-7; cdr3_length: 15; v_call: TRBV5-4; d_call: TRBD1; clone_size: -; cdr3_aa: CASSTRTGGQGEQYF; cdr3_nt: TGTGCCAGCAGCACCAGGACAGGGGGCCAGGGCGAGCAGTACTTC
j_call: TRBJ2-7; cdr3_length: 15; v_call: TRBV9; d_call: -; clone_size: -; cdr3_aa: CASGVGGLQAYEQYF; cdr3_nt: TGTGCCAGCGGCGTAGGAGGTTTACAGGCCTACGAGCAGTACTTC
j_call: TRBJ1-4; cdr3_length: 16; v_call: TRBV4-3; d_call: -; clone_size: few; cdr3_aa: CASSQVAGAVNEKLFF; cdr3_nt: TGCGCCAGCAGCCAAGTAGCGGGGGCGGTTAATGAAAAACTGTTTTTT
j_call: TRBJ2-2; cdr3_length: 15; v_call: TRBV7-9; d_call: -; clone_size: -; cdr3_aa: CASPSGGSNTGELFF; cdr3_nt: TGTGCCAGCCCTTCTGGGGGGTCAAACACCGGGGAGCTGTTTTTT
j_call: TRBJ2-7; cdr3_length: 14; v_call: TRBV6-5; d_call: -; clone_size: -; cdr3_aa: CVSTSGSYSYEQYF; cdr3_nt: TGTGTCAGCACCTCCGGGTCCTACTCCTACGAGCAGTACTTC
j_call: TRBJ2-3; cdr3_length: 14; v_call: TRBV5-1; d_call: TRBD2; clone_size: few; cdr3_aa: CASSLGLASSTQYF; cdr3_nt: TGCGCCAGCAGCCTGGGACTAGCAAGCTCCACGCAGTATTTT
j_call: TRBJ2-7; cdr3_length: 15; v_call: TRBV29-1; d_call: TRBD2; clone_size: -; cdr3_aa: CSVPGTSGGINEQYF; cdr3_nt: TGCAGCGTCCCCGGAACTAGCGGGGGAATCAACGAGCAGTACTTC
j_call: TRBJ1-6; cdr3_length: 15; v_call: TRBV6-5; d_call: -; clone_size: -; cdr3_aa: CASSRAVLGNSPLHF; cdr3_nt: TGTGCCAGCAGCCGAGCGGTTCTTGGGAATTCACCCCTCCACTTT
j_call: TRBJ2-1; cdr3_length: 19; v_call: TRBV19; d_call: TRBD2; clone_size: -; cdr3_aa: CASSIRPNGLAGTYNEQFF; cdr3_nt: TGTGCCAGTAGTATCCGCCCCAATGGCCTAGCGGGTACCTACAATGAGCAGTTCTTC
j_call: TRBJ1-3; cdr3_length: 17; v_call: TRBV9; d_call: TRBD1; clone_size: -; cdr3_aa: CASSPGQGPWSGNTIYF; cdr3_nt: TGTGCCAGCAGCCCAGGACAGGGCCCCTGGTCTGGAAACACCATATATTTT
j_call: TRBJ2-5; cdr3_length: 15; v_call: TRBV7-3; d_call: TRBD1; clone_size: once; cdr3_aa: CASSLRQGRGETQYF; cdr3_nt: TGTGCCAGCAGCTTGAGACAGGGAAGGGGCGAGACCCAGTACTTC
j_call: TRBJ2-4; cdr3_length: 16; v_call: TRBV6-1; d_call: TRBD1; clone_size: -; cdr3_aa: CASSEARRQGANIQYF; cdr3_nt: TGTGCCAGCAGTGAAGCACGACGGCAGGGGGCAAACATTCAGTACTTC
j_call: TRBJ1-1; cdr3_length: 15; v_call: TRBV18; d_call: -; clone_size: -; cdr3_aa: CASSPPSGLNTEAFF; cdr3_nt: TGTGCCAGCTCACCACCATCCGGGTTGAACACTGAAGCTTTCTTT
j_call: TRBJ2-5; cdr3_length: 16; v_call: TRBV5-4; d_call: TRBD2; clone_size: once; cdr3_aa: CASSSGGRFIEETQYF; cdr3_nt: TGTGCCAGCAGCTCGGGGGGGAGGTTCATAGAAGAGACCCAGTACTTC
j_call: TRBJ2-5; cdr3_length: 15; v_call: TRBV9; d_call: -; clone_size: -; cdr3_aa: CASSVDRGVEETQYF; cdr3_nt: TGTGCCAGCAGCGTAGATCGGGGTGTGGAAGAGACCCAGTACTTC